These 22 T cell receptor beta chains were sequenced from one sample in a study of blood T cell repertoires in COVID-19. Assay: immunoSEQ multiplex PCR; the TCRdb copy retains only in-frame clones and omits some. The data show 330,000 or so clones, roughly 89% seen once. Sequencing input: peripheral blood. Every receptor here comes from a woman aged 55-75 years with COVID-19, enrolled during active disease.

This clone occurred a few times. V gene TRBV19 combines with J gene TRBJ1-4; D is ambiguous. CDR1 LNHDA and CDR2 SQIVND come from the germline V gene (reference sequence). Trimming removed 1 base at V and 3 bases at J, with 9 bases between. The CDR3 runs to 15 residues. This CDR3 reads CASSIGGRPNEKLFF. CDR3 in DNA: TGTGCCAGTAGTATAGGAGGCAGACCTAATGAAAAACTGTTTTTT. Full variable domain (missing parts from reference TRBV19 and TRBJ1-4): DGGITQSPKYLFRKEGQNVTLSCEQNLNHDAMYWYRQDPGQGLRLIYYSQIVNDFQKGDIAEGYSVSREKKESFPLTVTSAQKNPTAFYLCASSIGGRPNEKLFFGSGTQLSVL.

The rearrangement uses TRBV7-2 and TRBJ1-2; no clear D gene. The germline gives CDR1 SGHTA, CDR2 FQGNSA. V lost 2 bases and J 2 bases, leaving 6 bases between the germline ends. The length of the CDR3 is 13 residues. This chain's CDR3 is CASSLLRNYGYTF. The DNA of the CDR3 is TGTGCCAGCAGCTTACTACGGAACTATGGCTACACCTTC.

CDR3 sequence reads: CASSLGQKATNEKLFF. The CDR3 DNA reads as TGTGCCAGCAGCTTGGGACAGAAGGCAACTAATGAAAAACTGTTTTTT. This rearrangement joins TRBV5-5 to TRBJ1-4, with D perhaps matching TRBD1 (5 bases). The CDR3 sequence is 16 residues long. Germline CDR1 reads SGHKS; CDR2 reads YYEKEE (reference sequence). Trimming took 0 bases from V and 0 from J, leaving 9 bases between them.

This rearrangement joins TRBV6-6 to TRBJ1-5; no clear D gene. The CDR3 has 14 residues. Trimming took 0 bases from V and 3 from J, leaving 6 bases between them. Germline V gene sequence: CDR1 MNHNY, CDR2 SVGAGI (reference sequence). The DNA for the CDR3 is TGTGCCAGCAGTTACTCTCGAGTCAATCAGCCCCAGCATTTT. Its protein is CASSYSRVNQPQHF.

The CDR3 loop is CASSENRVGGYTF. Written as DNA, the CDR3 is TGCGCCAGCAGTGAGAACAGGGTTGGTGGCTACACCTTC. The chain combines TRBV10-1 with TRBJ1-2; D might be TRBD1 (6 bases). Trimming cost V 2 bases and J 7 bases, with 11 bases left between them. CDR3 length: 13 amino acids. CDR1 and CDR2 from the germline V gene are WNHNN and SYGVQD (reference sequence).

This rearrangement joins TRBV7-2 to TRBJ2-1; 8 bases match TRBD2. The length of the CDR3 is 16 residues. J lost 4 bases, V lost 1 base, and 6 bases had no gene match. Germline V gene lookup returns CDR1 SGHTA and CDR2 FQGNSA. The CDR3 spells CASSLDSGLDYNEQFF. The CDR3 nucleotides are TGTGCCAGCAGCTTAGATTCGGGACTAGATTACAATGAGCAGTTCTTC.

CDR3 nucleotide sequence: TGTGCCAGCAGTTTATGGGCGGGTTCTAACTATGGCTACACCTTC. Protein: CASSLWAGSNYGYTF. The chain is built from TRBV28 and TRBJ1-2; D not certain. The CDR3 consists of 15 residues. CDR1 and CDR2 (germline): MDHEN, SYDVKM. Deletions cut 0 bases from V and 0 bases from J, with 8 bases between.

This sequence joins TRBV4-1 and TRBJ2-5, with D possibly matching TRBD1 (5 bases). V was trimmed by 1 base and J by 4 bases, leaving 16 bases between them. CDR3 length equals 16 residues. Germline V CDR1 and CDR2: MGHRA, YSYEKL. The CDR3 protein is CASSQALTRAGETQYF. The CDR3, as DNA: TGCGCCAGCAGCCAAGCCCTAACCAGGGCAGGAGAGACCCAGTACTTC.

This chain links TRBV5-6 with TRBJ2-5; 14 bases match TRBD2. Germline V gene sequence: CDR1 SGHDT, CDR2 YYEEEE. The CDR3 spans 15 residues. The ends lost 5 bases at V and 3 bases at J; junction bases unmatched: 3. In DNA form, the CDR3 reads TGTGCCAGCAGTAAGGGACTAGCGGGGGAAGAGACCCAGTACTTC. Amino acid sequence: CASSKGLAGEETQYF. Full variable domain (remainder filled in from reference TRBV5-6 and TRBJ2-5): DAGVTQSPTHLIKTRGQQVTLRCSPKSGHDTVSWYQQALGQGPQFIFQYYEEEERQRGNFPDRFSGHQFPNYSSELNVNALLLGDSALYLCASSKGLAGEETQYFGPGTRLLVL.

The CDR3 nucleotides are TGTGCCAGCTCAATCTCCCCACCAGGGCCCCTTTGGAACACTGAAGCTTTCTTT. This codes for CASSISPPGPLWNTEAFF. The rearrangement links TRBV18 to TRBJ1-1; a possible D gene is TRBD1 (5 bases). Germline CDR1 is KGHSH and CDR2 is LQKENI. This CDR3 is built from 18 residues. V lost 5 bases, J lost 1 base, and 23 bases lay in between.

The V gene is TRBV13, the J gene TRBJ1-2; D perhaps matches TRBD1 (6 bases). V was trimmed by 7 bases and J by 2 bases, leaving 20 bases between them. The germline CDR1 and CDR2 sequences are PRHDT and FYEKMQ (reference sequence). This CDR3 is 16 amino acids long. The CDR3 DNA reads as TGTGCCAGCACCTGGACAGCTCTTAATTCCAACTATGGCTACACCTTC. Protein sequence: CASTWTALNSNYGYTF.

The V call is TRBV9, the J call TRBJ2-7, with 7 positions matching TRBD2. Per germline, CDR1 SGDLS and CDR2 YYNGEE. The CDR3 spans 14 residues. With 2 bases clipped from V and 3 bases from J, the junction kept 5 bases outside the gene matches. CDR3 DNA sequence: TGTGCCAGCAGCGTTGGGGAGGGCTTCTACGAGCAGTACTTC. Its protein product is CASSVGEGFYEQYF.

J is TRBJ1-1 and V is TRBV27; D gene uncertain. CDR3 size: 14 residues. Germline lookup yields CDR1 MNHEY and CDR2 SMNVEV (reference sequence). Trimming removed 4 bases from V and 4 bases from J, with 13 bases in between. The CDR3 bases are TGTGCCAGCAGTTCCAACCGAGTGGTCACTGAAGCTTTCTTT. Amino acid sequence: CASSSNRVVTEAFF.

In this sample, this clone turned up a few times. This rearrangement joins TRBV7-9 to TRBJ1-5, with a tentative D call TRBD1 (6 bases). Looked up from germline, CDR1 is SEHNR and CDR2 is FQNEAQ (reference sequence). Trimming removed 1 base from V and 5 bases from J, with 12 bases in between. There are 15 residues in the CDR3. The CDR3 loop reads CASSLGDTAYQPQHF. In DNA form, the CDR3 reads TGTGCCAGCAGCTTAGGGGACACGGCTTATCAGCCCCAGCATTTT.

The V call is TRBV5-1, the J call TRBJ2-1; D might be TRBD2 (6 bases). Germline V gene lookup returns CDR1 SGHRS and CDR2 YFSETQ. The germline V and J ends were trimmed by 3 bases and 2 bases, with 9 bases remaining between them. The CDR3 is 14 residues long. CDR3 protein: CASSYAGTYNEQFF. The CDR3 DNA is TGCGCCAGCAGCTATGCGGGGACCTACAATGAGCAGTTCTTC.

This clone was counted a single time. The chain couples TRBV9 to TRBJ2-2; D remains ambiguous. The germline CDR1 and CDR2 sequences are SGDLS and YYNGEE. Trimming left V 4 bases short and J 9 bases short, with 10 bases between. The CDR3 extends over 12 amino acids. The CDR3 DNA sequence: TGTGCCAGCAGCCCTAACTCGTGGGAGCTGTTTTTT. Amino acids: CASSPNSWELFF.

This chain connects TRBV19 to TRBJ2-7; a weak D match, TRBD2 (5 bases). The CDR3 has 15 residues. Germline CDR1 is LNHDA and CDR2 is SQIVND (reference sequence). V was clipped by 6 bases and J by 0 bases, with 15 bases between them. DNA of the CDR3: TGTGCCAGTAGCCCTACCGGGGTCTCCTCCTACGAGCAGTACTTC. Translating it yields CASSPTGVSSYEQYF.

This clone occurred once. This chain uses TRBV5-1 with TRBJ1-1; D may be TRBD1 (5 bases). The germline V gene encodes CDR1 SGHRS and CDR2 YFSETQ. The CDR3 contains 16 residues. The ends were cut back, 0 bases at V and 3 bases at J, with 15 bases in the middle. This CDR3 is CASSLEGRAGDTEAFF. CDR3 sequence (DNA): TGCGCCAGCAGCTTGGAAGGTCGGGCGGGGGACACTGAAGCTTTCTTT.

This rearrangement joins TRBV7-9 to TRBJ1-2; possible D gene TRBD1, 5 bases. Germline lookup yields CDR1 SEHNR and CDR2 FQNEAQ (reference sequence). With 1 base removed from V and 2 bases from J, the gap between germline ends came to 14 bases. The CDR3 is 16 amino acids. The CDR3 DNA reads TGTGCCAGCAGCTTAGTCGCGGCCGGGGGAAACTATGGCTACACCTTC. Its translation is CASSLVAAGGNYGYTF.

The rearrangement joins TRBV28 to TRBJ2-1, with D maybe TRBD2 (6 bases). Germline V lookup: CDR1 MDHEN, CDR2 SYDVKM. V dropped 5 bases and J dropped 1 base, with 18 bases sitting between them. This CDR3 is 17 amino acids long. The chain's CDR3 is CASSVSGTEESYNEQFF. The CDR3 DNA reads as TGTGCCAGCAGTGTCTCCGGGACTGAAGAATCCTACAATGAGCAGTTCTTC.

The CDR3 DNA reads TGTGCCAGCAGCCGGGACAGTAACAATGAGCAGTTCTTC. Amino acids: CASSRDSNNEQFF. The chain is built from TRBV11-3 and TRBJ2-1; 7 bases align to TRBD1. The CDR3 extends over 13 amino acids. With 5 bases clipped from V and 5 bases from J, the junction kept 3 bases outside the gene matches. In germline, CDR1 is SGHNT, CDR2 YENEEA.

The rearrangement links TRBV18 to TRBJ2-2; tentative D call: TRBD1 (5 bases). The V gene's germline CDR1 is KGHSH and CDR2 LQKENI. The CDR3 is made up of 17 amino acids. Here the CDR3 DNA reads TGTGCGACAGCGCCCATTCAAAGGGCTTTGAACACCGGGGAGCTGTTTTTT. The encoded protein is CATAPIQRALNTGELFF.